These 29 T cell receptor beta chains share one sample of origin, sequenced in a study of identical twins. TCRdb re-derived calls from the 5' RACE reads in MiXCR, one entry per CDR3 protein. The sample lists approximately 490,000 distinct CDR3 sequences; approximately 20% were seen once. This same sample was also part of a study on yellow fever vaccine responses in identical twins.

Sequenced sample: CD4+ T cells sorted from blood. The source of these receptors is a woman aged 18-29 years in good health.

This clonotype has ten or more counts. This chain uses TRBV20-1 with TRBJ1-4, with D possibly TRBD1 on 5 matching bases. CDR1 DFQATT and CDR2 SNEGSKA come from the germline V gene (reference sequence). The V and J ends lost 0 bases and 5 bases respectively, with 7 bases between them. The CDR3 runs 13 residues. CDR3 DNA sequence: TGCAGTGCTAGAGATGAGGGGAATGAAAAACTGTTTTTT. It codes for CSARDEGNEKLFF.

The gene calls are TRBV18 and TRBJ1-4; D is possibly TRBD1 (5 bases). Trimming cost V 1 base and J 4 bases, with 7 bases left between them. Germline V CDR1 and CDR2: KGHSH, LQKENI. This CDR3 spans 14 amino acids. CDR3 DNA: TGTGCCAGCTCACCACGACAGATTAATGAAAAACTGTTTTTT. It codes for CASSPRQINEKLFF.

In this sample, this clonotype turned up a few times. The V call is TRBV12-3 or TRBV12-4, the J call TRBJ2-5; 9 positions match TRBD2. After removal of 6 bases from V and 4 bases from J, the junction contained 9 bases not matched to a gene. The CDR3 runs 15 residues. The CDR3 bases are TGTGCCAGCAGACCCTCCGCGGGGGGGAGAGAGACCCAGTACTTC. Its protein product is CASRPSAGGRETQYF.

The CDR3 protein is CSATGSGSYEQYF. The CDR3 DNA reads TGCAGTGCTACCGGTAGCGGATCCTACGAGCAGTACTTC. The V and J genes are TRBV20-1 and TRBJ2-7; perhaps TRBD2 as D (6 bases). Germline V lookup: CDR1 DFQATT, CDR2 SNEGSKA (reference sequence). Trimming pared 4 bases from V and 1 base from J, leaving 11 bases between. CDR3 length: 13 residues.

This clonotype was seen a few times. The rearrangement links TRBV2 to TRBJ2-3, with D unclear. The CDR3 loop spans 14 amino acids. With 5 bases removed from V and 6 bases from J, the gap between germline ends came to 15 bases. CDR1 and CDR2 from the germline V gene are SNHLY and FYNNEI. Written as DNA, the CDR3 is TGTGCCAGCAGTCTCCCACCCCAGCGCGATACGCAGTATTTT. As protein: CASSLPPQRDTQYF.

This chain joins TRBV12-3 or TRBV12-4 and TRBJ2-2; no clear D gene. The CDR3 is made up of 13 amino acids. The germline V and J ends were trimmed by 7 bases and 4 bases, with 10 bases remaining between them. The DNA of the CDR3 is TGTGCCAGCAATTCGCCGGGCACCGGGGAGCTGTTTTTT. It translates to CASNSPGTGELFF.

This clonotype was recorded at least ten times. This sequence joins TRBV6-5 and TRBJ2-4; D unclear. V lost 3 bases and J 2 bases, leaving 14 bases between the germline ends. The CDR3 consists of 16 residues. Per the germline V gene, CDR1 is MNHEY and CDR2 is SVGAGI. CDR3 nucleotide sequence: TGTGCCAGCAGTTATGACGGGTCCGGGTCCAAAAACATTCAGTACTTC. This encodes CASSYDGSGSKNIQYF.

The gene calls are TRBV27 and TRBJ2-5; tentative D call: TRBD2 (6 bases). Germline V gene sequence: CDR1 MNHEY, CDR2 SMNVEV (reference sequence). This CDR3 contains 15 residues. V lost 2 bases and J 2 bases, leaving 12 bases between the germline ends. CDR3 nucleotide sequence: TGTGCCAGCAGTTTAAAGTGGGGGGTGCAAGAGACCCAGTACTTC. Its protein is CASSLKWGVQETQYF.

The chain couples TRBV5-1 to TRBJ1-2, with D possibly TRBD1 on 5 matching bases. CDR1 is SGHRS, CDR2 YFSETQ, per germline. This CDR3 has 13 amino acids. Trimming pared 4 bases from V and 4 bases from J, leaving 11 bases between. CDR3 DNA sequence: TGCGCCAGCAGCCCTGACGGGGCCTATGGCTACACCTTC. The encoded protein is CASSPDGAYGYTF.

The CDR3 bases are TGTGCCACCAGGGAACAGCCGAACACTGAAGCTTTCTTT. This codes for CATREQPNTEAFF. V is TRBV2 and J is TRBJ1-1; D is perhaps TRBD1 (5 bases). This CDR3 has 13 residues. Trimming stripped 10 bases from V and 1 base from J, with 13 bases between. The germline V gene encodes CDR1 SNHLY and CDR2 FYNNEI.

The table lists this clonotype with a few counts. The chain employs TRBV5-1 and TRBJ2-1; D is possibly TRBD1 or TRBD2 (5 bases each). CDR1 is SGHRS and CDR2 is YFSETQ in the germline V gene. Trimming left V 0 bases short and J 0 bases short, with 13 bases between. The CDR3 runs 17 residues. CDR3 DNA sequence: TGCGCCAGCAGCTTGGTGAGGGGAATGGGCTCCTACAATGAGCAGTTCTTC. It is translated as CASSLVRGMGSYNEQFF. The full variable domain, with the rest looked up from reference TRBV5-1 and TRBJ2-1, is KAGVTQTPRYLIKTRGQQVTLSCSPISGHRSVSWYQQTPGQGLQFLFEYFSETQRNKGNFPGRFSGRQFSNSRSEMNVSTLELGDSALYLCASSLVRGMGSYNEQFFGPGTRLTVL.

This clonotype was observed a handful of times. This sequence may be a read error, since a much larger clone differs from it by one base. The J gene is TRBJ2-1, the V gene TRBV5-1; D might be TRBD2 (6 bases). The CDR3 has 17 amino acids. Per the germline V gene, CDR1 is SGHRS and CDR2 is YFSETQ. V was shortened by 3 bases and J by 8 bases, with 24 bases between the two germline ends. The CDR3 protein is CASSSPRAGKMVDEQFF. For the CDR3, the DNA is TGCGCCAGCAGCTCCCCTAGGGCGGGAAAAATGGTCGATGAGCAGTTCTTC.

As for this clonotype: A far larger clone is just one base off, so this is likely a read error. This chain uses TRBV7-9 with TRBJ2-2; tentative D call: TRBD2 (6 bases). V lost 3 bases to trimming and J lost 4 bases, with 9 bases between them. CDR3 length equals 14 residues. CDR1 SEHNR and CDR2 FQNEAQ come from the germline V gene (reference sequence). CDR3: CASSLGGTTGELFF. As DNA, the CDR3 is TGTGCCAGCAGCTTGGGGGGAACCACCGGGGAGCTGTTTTTT.

This clonotype is deemed medium-sized (0.01 to 0.1%). The chain links TRBV25-1 to TRBJ1-1; D gene unclear. Trimming took off 1 base at V and 12 bases at J, with 9 bases between the two ends. This CDR3 region has 11 residues. The germline CDR1 and CDR2 sequences are MGHDK and SYGVNS. CDR3 in DNA: TGTGCCAGCAGTGAATCTATGGATACTTTCTTT. Encoded protein: CASSESMDTFF.

The chain recombines TRBV6-5 with TRBJ2-5, with 7 bases that match TRBD2. This CDR3 is built from 15 residues. The V gene's germline CDR1 is MNHEY and CDR2 SVGAGI. After removal of 4 bases from V and 1 base from J, the junction contained 6 bases not matched to a gene. CDR3: CASSSGGGGQETQYF. As DNA, the CDR3 is TGTGCCAGCAGTTCGGGAGGCGGGGGCCAAGAGACCCAGTACTTC.

This clonotype was seen more than once but under ten times. This chain uses TRBV19 with TRBJ2-2; tentative D call: TRBD2 (6 bases). The germline gives CDR1 LNHDA, CDR2 SQIVND (reference sequence). V lost 5 bases to trimming and J lost 5 bases, with 18 bases between them. The CDR3 runs 16 residues. The CDR3 loop reads CASSLWRARLTGELFF. In DNA, the CDR3 is TGTGCCAGTAGTCTTTGGAGGGCCCGGCTTACCGGGGAGCTGTTTTTT.

The chain combines TRBV27 with TRBJ2-7; the D is unclear. The germline CDR1 and CDR2 sequences are MNHEY and SMNVEV (reference sequence). There are 12 residues in the CDR3. Between the trimmed V and J ends, which lost 7 bases and 2 bases, there was a span of 9 bases. The CDR3 nucleotides are TGTGCCAGCACTGGCAGAGCCTACGAGCAGTACTTC. Translated, it gives CASTGRAYEQYF.

J is TRBJ2-1 and V is TRBV20-1; 9 bases are shared with TRBD2. V lost 6 bases and J lost 7; bases outside the gene matches: 7. This CDR3 region has 13 residues. The germline V gene encodes CDR1 DFQATT and CDR2 SNEGSKA (reference sequence). CDR3 sequence: CSAQREAGNEQFF. The CDR3 DNA sequence: TGCAGTGCCCAGCGGGAGGCTGGGAATGAGCAGTTCTTC.

This clonotype has a handful of counts. The chain combines TRBV27 with TRBJ2-3; maybe TRBD2 (6 bases). The CDR3 is made up of 14 amino acids. The V and J ends lost 7 bases and 0 bases respectively, with 11 bases between them. Germline-derived CDR1 and CDR2 are MNHEY and SMNVEV (reference sequence). Written as DNA, the CDR3 is TGTGCCAGCACTAGCGCCATAAGCACAGATACGCAGTATTTT. This encodes CASTSAISTDTQYF.

The chain carries TRBV3-1 and TRBJ2-3; TRBD2 matches at 16 bases. V lost 5 bases to trimming and J lost 1 base; unmatched junction nucleotides: 12. Looked up from germline, CDR1 is LGHDT and CDR2 is YNNKEL (reference sequence). This CDR3 is 20 amino acids long. The DNA of the CDR3 is TGTGCCAGCAGCGCAAGACCGGGACTAGCGGGAGGGCTAGGCACAGATACGCAGTATTTT. This codes for CASSARPGLAGGLGTDTQYF.

This clonotype was counted only a few times. V and J are TRBV27 and TRBJ2-5; 12 bases agree with TRBD1. The CDR3 covers 15 residues. Germline V lookup: CDR1 MNHEY, CDR2 SMNVEV (reference sequence). Unmatched junction bases numbered 5, after V lost 4 bases and J lost 5 bases. CDR3 loop: CASSWGQGARETQYF. CDR3 nucleotides: TGTGCCAGCAGTTGGGGACAGGGGGCTCGTGAGACCCAGTACTTC.

As regards this clonotype: One junction end does not reproduce the germline sequence, and a read error may be involved. The chain is built from TRBV9 and TRBJ1-2; 7 bases line up with TRBD1. Germline CDR1 reads SGDLS; CDR2 reads YYNGEE. The CDR3 is 15 amino acids. The CDR3 sequence is CATSLKTTGNYGYTF. The DNA for the CDR3 is TGTGCCACCAGCTTAAAAACGACAGGGAACTATGGCTACACCTTC.

This chain joins TRBV4-2 and TRBJ2-3; 7 nucleotides match TRBD1. Germline trimming cut 1 base from V and 4 bases from J; bases unmatched to any gene: 5. CDR3 length equals 15 residues. From germline, CDR1 is LGHNA and CDR2 YNFKEQ. DNA of the CDR3: TGTGCCAGCAGCCAAGCACTGCAGGGGGCAGATACGCAGTATTTT. Translated: CASSQALQGADTQYF.

The genes are TRBV12-3 or TRBV12-4 and TRBJ2-2; 8 bases are shared with TRBD1. Unmatched junction bases numbered 12, after V lost 6 bases and J lost 6 bases. This CDR3 spans 16 amino acids. The DNA of the CDR3 is TGTGCCAGCAGCTACTTCCGCACAGGGGGTGCCGGGGAGCTGTTTTTT. It encodes CASSYFRTGGAGELFF.

This rearrangement joins TRBV18 to TRBJ2-3, with no clear D. The CDR3 contains 15 residues. The V and J ends lost 1 base and 1 base respectively, with 9 bases between them. CDR1 and CDR2 (germline): KGHSH, LQKENI. The CDR3 nucleotides read TGTGCCAGCTCACCACTCCTCGGCGGCACAGATACGCAGTATTTT. Protein product: CASSPLLGGTDTQYF. Complete variable domain (other parts from reference TRBV18 and TRBJ2-3): NAGVMQNPRHLVRRRGQEARLRCSPMKGHSHVYWYRQLPEEGLKFMVYLQKENIIDESGMPKERFSAEFPKEGPSILRIQQVVRGDSAAYFCASSPLLGGTDTQYFGPGTRLTVL.

This clonotype was detected only a few times. This rearrangement joins TRBV18 to TRBJ2-1; 11 nucleotides line up with TRBD1. V shed 5 bases, J shed 8 bases, and the junction held 2 bases outside the gene matches. Germline-derived CDR1 and CDR2 are KGHSH and LQKENI. The CDR3 is 13 amino acids. The CDR3 protein is CASSTDRGHEQFF. The CDR3 nucleotides are TGTGCCAGCTCAACGGACAGGGGGCATGAGCAGTTCTTC.

This chain links TRBV20-1 with TRBJ2-1; D is tentatively TRBD1 or TRBD2 (5 bases each). This CDR3 contains 15 residues. The germline V and J ends were trimmed by 0 bases and 3 bases, with 12 bases remaining between them. CDR1 and CDR2 from the germline V gene are DFQATT and SNEGSKA (reference sequence). CDR3 coding DNA: TGCAGTGCTAGAGATCGAGGGGCCAACTACAATGAGCAGTTCTTC. It encodes CSARDRGANYNEQFF.

This clonotype was found a few times. This chain connects TRBV20-1 to TRBJ2-2; possibly TRBD2 for D (6 bases). Germline CDR1 reads DFQATT; CDR2 reads SNEGSKA (reference sequence). This CDR3 region has 14 residues. Deletions cut 3 bases from V and 6 bases from J, with 14 bases between. CDR3 residues: CSASNLASAGELFF. The CDR3 nucleotides are TGCAGTGCTAGTAACCTAGCGTCGGCCGGGGAGCTGTTTTTT.

The chain has TRBV5-1 and TRBJ2-5; D possibly corresponds to TRBD1 (5 bases). CDR1 and CDR2 (germline): SGHRS, YFSETQ. V was trimmed by 1 base and J by 5 bases, leaving 15 bases between them. The CDR3 has 15 residues. The CDR3 DNA sequence: TGCGCCAGCAGCTTGCAAGGGGTCAAAAGGGAGACCCAGTACTTC. The encoded protein is CASSLQGVKRETQYF.